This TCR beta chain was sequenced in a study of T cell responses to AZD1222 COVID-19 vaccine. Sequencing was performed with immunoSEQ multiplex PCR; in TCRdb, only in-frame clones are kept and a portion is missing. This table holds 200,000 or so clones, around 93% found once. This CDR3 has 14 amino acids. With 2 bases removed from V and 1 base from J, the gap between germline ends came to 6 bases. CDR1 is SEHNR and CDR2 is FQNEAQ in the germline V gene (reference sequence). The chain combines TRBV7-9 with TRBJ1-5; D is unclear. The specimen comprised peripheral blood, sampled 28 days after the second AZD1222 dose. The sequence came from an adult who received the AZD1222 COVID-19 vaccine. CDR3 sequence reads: CASSLLGSNQPQHF. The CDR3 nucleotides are TGTGCCAGCAGCTTACTGGGAAGCAATCAGCCCCAGCATTTT.